Sequencing of this T cell receptor beta chain was carried out in a study of blood T cell repertoires in COVID-19. Background on the study: The origin of the acute and convalescent COVID-19 samples was the United States, Italy and Spain. The analysed material was cDNA or gDNA that came from T cells, B-cell-depleted T cells, or PBMCs.

Authors' analysis steps: Counts of nucleated cells, estimated from reference gene primer amplification, were obtained. The table came from immunoSEQ multiplex PCR; TCRdb's copy has only in-frame clones and leaves some out. V and J calls and clone size come straight from that table; D and trimming were deduced from the DNA. The data hold about 400,000 clones, with about nine tenths observed a single time. The clonotype comes from a woman aged 30 to 39 with active or convalescent COVID-19. The sequencing sample was made of peripheral blood.

CDR3: CASSHIHYTF. CDR3 in DNA: TGTGCCAGCAGCCATATACATTACACCTTC. V usage is TRBV5-8 and J usage is TRBJ1-2; D gene ambiguous. The CDR3 sequence is 10 residues long. V dropped 4 bases and J dropped 11 bases, with 9 bases sitting between them. Germline CDR1 and CDR2: SGHTS and YDEGEE.